One and the same sample provided the 2 T cell receptor beta chains below, sequenced in a study of blood T cell repertoires in COVID-19. Method: immunoSEQ multiplex PCR; TCRdb's copy keeps in-frame clones and lacks some. The table includes 210,000 or so clones, 65% to 90% detected once. Sequencing input: peripheral blood. The origin of the receptors is a man aged 50-60 years with COVID-19, enrolled during active disease.

This chain connects TRBV9 to TRBJ2-3; possible D gene TRBD2, 5 bases. Germline lookup yields CDR1 SGDLS and CDR2 YYNGEE. The CDR3 sequence is 15 residues long. Trimming took 4 bases from V and 2 from J, leaving 14 bases between them. The CDR3: CASSPRGGATDTQYF. CDR3 sequence (DNA): TGTGCCAGCAGCCCCCGTGGAGGAGCCACAGATACGCAGTATTTT.

This chain uses TRBV5-4 with TRBJ1-2; the match to TRBD1 covers 7 bases. The germline CDR1 and CDR2 sequences are SGHNT and YYREEE (reference sequence). The junction had 4 bases not matched to a gene; V was cut back by 0 bases and J by 5 bases. This CDR3 spans 14 amino acids. CDR3 in DNA: TGTGCCAGCAGCTTGGGGGGACAGCTTTATGGCTACACCTTC. It encodes CASSLGGQLYGYTF.